The sequence of this T cell receptor (beta chain) was determined in a study of read filtering for tumor transcriptome and immune sequencing. At the level of the study: RNA-seq yielded only roughly 75 to 1273 TCR reads, IR-seq about 3.5 to 10.27 million.

This clonotype was found many times. Its antigen is not identified. V was shortened by 6 bases and J by 5 bases, with 14 bases between the two germline ends. The germline CDR1 and CDR2 sequences are SGHTA and FQGNSA. The CDR3 contains 14 residues. The library was built from around 0.4 ug RNA with molecular barcoded adaptors for alpha/delta and beta/gamma chains. TCRdb ran MiXCR on the reads and lists one entry per CDR3 protein. The sample consists of 100,000 to 150,000 distinct CDR3 sequences, less than 15% of them appearing once. Study-level points and caveats: This fraction held mixed bone marrow immune cells after CD138-negative sorting. RNA-seq captured clonotypes less deeply and reliably than IR-seq.

This chain joins TRBV7-2 and TRBJ2-1; D is unclear. The clonotype was recovered from a donor over 35 with multiple myeloma. What was sequenced was a population of CD138-negative cells sorted from bone marrow. The CDR3 loop is CASSLRATNNEQFF. CDR3 DNA sequence: TGTGCCAGCAGTCTTAGGGCTACCAACAATGAGCAGTTCTTC.